These 14 T cell receptor beta chains came from one sample sequenced in a study of tumor-infiltrating lymphocytes in primary liver carcinoma (dated by TCRdb to the late 2010s). Blood RNA was extracted from unsorted whole blood with TRIzol reagent; germline DNA came from the DNeasy Blood & Tissue kit. The listed sequencing device is Illumina HiSeq 2500. A constant-region primer and ProtoScript II reverse transcriptase were used to reverse-transcribe TCRbeta-specific cDNA from roughly 0.55 ug total RNA. Construction of the TCRbeta libraries relied on three nested rounds of multiplex PCR, following a slightly modified ARM-PCR procedure. Each of the first two PCR rounds ran for around 11 cycles using multiplex TRBV1-TRBV30 forward primers together with a Cbeta reverse primer. In TCRdb, the public reads were trimmed at Q25 with fastp and aligned with MiXCR, with productive beta chains retained. When rows share a CDR3 protein, they turn into one entry using the most common DNA and genes. In all, the sample holds 180,000 or so distinct CDR3 sequences, and 60% of those were seen once. 65% to 80% of the sample rests with the top ten.

Sequencing was done on a sample of peripheral blood. These receptors all stem from a man aged 40-49 years with primary liver carcinoma and hepatitis B virus infection.

A word on this clonotype: This may be a read error, as it is one base from a much larger clone. The chain links TRBV11-2 to TRBJ2-7; 7 bases are a match to TRBD1. In germline, CDR1 is SGHAT, CDR2 FQNNGV. CDR3 length: 13 residues. The CDR3: CTSSFRQGYEQYF. As DNA, the CDR3 is TGTACCAGCAGCTTCCGACAGGGCTACGAGCAGTACTTC. The full variable domain, completed using reference TRBV11-2 and TRBJ2-7, is EAGVAQSPRYKIIEKRQSVAFWCNPISGHATLYWYQQILGQGPKLLIQFQNNGVVDDSQLPKDRFSAERLKGVDSTLKIQPAKLEDSAVYLCTSSFRQGYEQYFGPGTRLTVT.

Concerning this clonotype: Being one base from a much bigger clone, this may be a read error. This chain links TRBV29-1 with TRBJ1-3; weak D call: TRBD1 (5 bases). The CDR3 is made up of 14 amino acids. The germline gives CDR1 SQVTM, CDR2 ANQGSEA. CDR3 sequence: CSVETRGSGSTIYF. The CDR3 DNA follows: TGCAGCGTTGAGACGCGGGGGTCTGGAAGCACCATATATTTT.

Only a few counts were recorded for this clonotype. The chain's CDR3 is CASSYGQGGQFF. CDR3 sequence (DNA): TGTGCCAGCAGCTATGGACAGGGGGGACAGTTCTTC. This chain uses TRBV14 with TRBJ2-1; 10 bases align to TRBD1. Losses at the gene ends were 5 bases for V and 13 bases for J; bases not matched to a gene: 5. There are 12 residues in the CDR3. Germline V gene lookup returns CDR1 SGHDN and CDR2 FVKESK.

This clonotype was detected once. Since a much larger clone is just one base distant, this may be a read error. The chain carries TRBV11-2 and TRBJ2-1, with D uncertain. Germline loops: CDR1 SGHAT, CDR2 FQNNGV. Trimming took 8 bases from V and 6 from J, leaving 14 bases between them. CDR3 size: 13 residues. The CDR3 protein is CASGLDLPNEQFF. CDR3 in DNA: TGTGCCAGCGGCCTTGACCTACCCAATGAGCAGTTCTTC.

This clonotype turned up a few times. The chain is built from TRBV5-6 and TRBJ1-5; D is undetermined. Trimming left V 2 bases short and J 1 base short, with 4 bases between. Germline loops: CDR1 SGHDT, CDR2 YYEEEE. CDR3 length: 13 residues. Written as DNA, the CDR3 is TGTGCCAGCAGCTTTATGAGCAATCAGCCCCAGCATTTT. It is translated as CASSFMSNQPQHF.

The chain joins TRBV6-5 to TRBJ2-6; 7 nucleotides align to TRBD2. The CDR3 extends over 19 amino acids. Germline CDR1 MNHEY, CDR2 SVGAGI. J was trimmed by 0 bases and V by 6 bases; bases with no gene match: 14. The CDR3 nucleotides read TGTGCCAGCAGAGGGGCGGGGGTGTTGAGTAGCTCTGGGGCCAACGTCCTGACTTTC. Translating it yields CASRGAGVLSSSGANVLTF.

V is TRBV5-6 and J is TRBJ2-1, with TRBD1 as a possible D gene (6 bases). CDR3 length equals 17 residues. Germline V gives CDR1 SGHDT, CDR2 YYEEEE. Trimming took off 2 bases at V and 2 bases at J, with 17 bases between the two ends. The chain's CDR3 is CASSLRPGVGTYNEQFF. In nucleotides, the CDR3 is TGTGCCAGCAGCTTAAGGCCAGGGGTGGGGACCTACAATGAGCAGTTCTTC.

In regard to this clonotype: Sequence at one end of the junction differs from germline and may be a read error. The gene calls are TRBV14 and TRBJ2-2, with D perhaps TRBD2 (5 bases). CDR1 is SGHDN, CDR2 FVKESK, per germline. The CDR3 contains 14 residues. The CDR3 DNA reads TGTGCCAGCAGCCAAGTCCTGAACACCGGGGAGCTGTATTTT. It specifies CASSQVLNTGELYF. The full variable domain, with the rest looked up from reference TRBV14 and TRBJ2-2, is EAGVTQFPSHSVIEKGQTVTLRCDPISGHDNLYWYRRVMGKEIKFLLHFVKESKQDESGMPNNRFLAERTGGTYSTLKVQPAELEDSGVYFCASSQVLNTGELYFGEGSRLTVL.

The chain has TRBV9 and TRBJ2-5; TRBD1 is a possible D gene (5 bases). Deletions cut 4 bases from V and 5 bases from J, with 18 bases between. From germline, CDR1 is SGDLS and CDR2 YYNGEE. CDR3 length: 15 residues. CDR3 residues: CASSRRTAGSETQYF. The CDR3 region has the DNA TGTGCCAGCAGCCGTAGAACGGCAGGGTCGGAGACCCAGTACTTC.

The chain couples TRBV10-3 to TRBJ1-6; D remains unclear. The V gene lost 0 bases and the J gene lost 14 bases, with 8 bases spanning the gap. The length of the CDR3 is 12 residues. The germline V gene has CDR1 ENHRY and CDR2 SYGVKD. The CDR3 sequence is CAISESEGTLHF. CDR3 coding DNA: TGTGCCATCAGTGAGTCGGAGGGTACCCTCCACTTT.

The genes are TRBV7-9 and TRBJ2-3; unclear D gene. V gave up 7 bases and J gave up 3 bases, with 8 bases separating them. Per the germline V gene, CDR1 is SEHNR and CDR2 is FQNEAQ (reference sequence). The CDR3 covers 12 residues. CDR3 in amino acids: CASNPVTDTQYF. CDR3 DNA: TGTGCCAGCAACCCCGTTACAGATACGCAGTATTTT.

This sequence joins TRBV6-5 and TRBJ2-7; 7 nucleotides align to TRBD2. V lost 6 bases, J lost 5 bases, and 7 bases stayed unmatched. Germline CDR1 MNHEY, CDR2 SVGAGI. CDR3 length: 13 residues. CDR3 loop: CASRLIRGDEQYF. The CDR3 coding sequence is TGTGCCAGCAGACTTATCCGGGGGGACGAGCAGTACTTC.

This clonotype was seen many times. V gene TRBV11-2 combines with J gene TRBJ1-1; no firm D call. The CDR3 runs 15 residues. V was clipped by 5 bases and J by 0 bases, with 13 bases between them. From germline, CDR1 is SGHAT and CDR2 FQNNGV. The CDR3: CASSTTDGLNTEAFF. In DNA, the CDR3 is TGTGCCAGCAGCACCACGGACGGTTTGAACACTGAAGCTTTCTTT.

Notes on this clonotype: This may arise from a read error, as a much more abundant clone is one base away. This chain joins TRBV11-2 and TRBJ2-4; D possibly matches TRBD1 or TRBD2 (6 bases each). CDR1 and CDR2 from the germline V gene are SGHAT and FQNNGV. V was clipped by 8 bases and J by 1 base, with 24 bases between them. There are 18 residues in the CDR3. Here the CDR3 DNA reads TGTGCCAGCTGCCCCCCTCGGAGGGGGGCCCTGGCCAAAAACATTCAGTACTTC. Amino acid sequence: CASCPPRRGALAKNIQYF.